This T cell receptor beta chain emerged from a study of blood T cell repertoires in COVID-19. TCRdb keeps only in-frame clones here, not all; method: immunoSEQ multiplex PCR. The sample includes some 500,000 clones, 70% to 90% seen only once; the top ten take approximately 1.8%. CDR1 is WSHSY and CDR2 is SAAADI in the germline V gene. V shed 7 bases and J shed 2 bases, with 24 bases lying between them. The CDR3 length is 18 residues. This clone appeared a single time. Participant age was 18 to 89 years, and participants resided in approximately 24 US areas. Material for sequencing was PBMCs or T cells enriched from blood (not recorded which). This TCR came from a woman in her thirties or forties who had recovered from COVID-19. This sequence joins TRBV10-2 and TRBJ2-1; D might be TRBD2 (6 bases). CDR3 protein: CASTTPVASALTYNEQFF. Written as DNA, the CDR3 is TGCGCCAGCACTACACCCGTGGCTAGCGCACTAACCTACAATGAGCAGTTCTTC.